This T cell receptor beta chain is drawn from a study of PD-L1 blockade in urothelial cancer. About the study: A median blood sample held 141,255 T cells and about 83,000 unique TCRs.

Unmatched junction bases numbered 16, after V lost 2 bases and J lost 8 bases. Per germline, CDR1 SGHVS and CDR2 FQNEAQ. The CDR3 covers 18 residues. Libraries were prepared by immunoSEQ multiplex PCR; TCRdb keeps only in-frame clonotypes and omits some of them. The data hold around 100,000 clones, with roughly 90% observed a single time. Concerning this clone itself: The antigen remains unidentified.

The sample's time point: peripheral blood 6 weeks after treatment start. Study-wide results and limits: Larger 3-week expansion of tumor-associated blood clones was seen in durable-benefit patients.

The sample was PBMCs, taken around atezolizumab (anti-PD-L1) treatment. The source of this sequence is a man aged 60 to 75 with urothelial cancer. This sequence joins TRBV7-8 and TRBJ1-4; 8 bases align to TRBD1. CDR3 residues: CASSLYPSPGQGWEKLFF. DNA of the CDR3: TGTGCCAGCAGCTTATATCCTTCACCCGGACAGGGATGGGAAAAACTGTTTTTT.